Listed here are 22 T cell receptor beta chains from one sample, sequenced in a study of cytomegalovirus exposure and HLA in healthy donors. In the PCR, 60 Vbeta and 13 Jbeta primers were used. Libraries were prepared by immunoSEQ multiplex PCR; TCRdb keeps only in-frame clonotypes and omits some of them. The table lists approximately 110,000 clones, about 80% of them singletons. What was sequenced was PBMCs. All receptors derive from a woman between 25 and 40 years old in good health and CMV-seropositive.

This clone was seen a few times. The CDR3 DNA follows: TGCGCCAGCAGCTTAACAGGGGGCCCTACAGGTGGCGATGGCTACACCTTC. This gives the protein CASSLTGGPTGGDGYTF. This chain joins TRBV5-1 and TRBJ1-2; 9 bases are shared with TRBD1. CDR1 is SGHRS and CDR2 is YFSETQ in the germline V gene. The CDR3 totals 17 residues. J lost 6 bases, V lost 2 bases, and 14 bases had no gene match. Filled out from reference TRBV5-1 and TRBJ1-2, the complete variable domain reads KAGVTQTPRYLIKTRGQQVTLSCSPISGHRSVSWYQQTPGQGLQFLFEYFSETQRNKGNFPGRFSGRQFSNSRSEMNVSTLELGDSALYLCASSLTGGPTGGDGYTFGSGTRLTVV.

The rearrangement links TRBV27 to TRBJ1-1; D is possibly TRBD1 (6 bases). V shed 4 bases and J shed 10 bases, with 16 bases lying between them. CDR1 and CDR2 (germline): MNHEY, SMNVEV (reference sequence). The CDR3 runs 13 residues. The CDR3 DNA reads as TGTGCCAGCAGTTCCCCTACAGGGTCTCTAGCTTTCTTT. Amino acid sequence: CASSSPTGSLAFF.

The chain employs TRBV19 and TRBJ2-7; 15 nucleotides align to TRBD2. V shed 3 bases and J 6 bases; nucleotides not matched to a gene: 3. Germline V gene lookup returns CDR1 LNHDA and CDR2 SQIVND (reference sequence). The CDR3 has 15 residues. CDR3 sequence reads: CASSIGLAGGPEQYF. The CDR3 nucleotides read TGTGCCAGTAGTATTGGACTAGCGGGGGGGCCCGAGCAGTACTTC.

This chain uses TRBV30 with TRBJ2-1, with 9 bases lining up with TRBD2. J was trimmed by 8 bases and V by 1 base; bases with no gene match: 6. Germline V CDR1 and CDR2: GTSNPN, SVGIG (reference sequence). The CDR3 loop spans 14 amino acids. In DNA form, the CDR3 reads TGTGCCTGGAGTGCCCTAGCGGGATATCATGAGCAGTTCTTC. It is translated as CAWSALAGYHEQFF.

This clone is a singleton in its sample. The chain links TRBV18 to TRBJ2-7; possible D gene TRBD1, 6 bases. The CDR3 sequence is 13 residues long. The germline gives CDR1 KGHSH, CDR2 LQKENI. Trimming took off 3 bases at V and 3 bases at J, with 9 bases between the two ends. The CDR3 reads CASSPRQDYEQYF. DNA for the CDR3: TGTGCCAGCTCACCCCGACAGGACTACGAGCAGTACTTC.

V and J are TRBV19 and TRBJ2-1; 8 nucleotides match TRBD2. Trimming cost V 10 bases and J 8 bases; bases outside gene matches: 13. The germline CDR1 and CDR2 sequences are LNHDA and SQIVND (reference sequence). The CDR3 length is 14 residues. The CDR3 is CAKGESGSGDEQFF. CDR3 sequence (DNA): TGTGCCAAAGGGGAAAGCGGGAGTGGGGATGAGCAGTTCTTC.

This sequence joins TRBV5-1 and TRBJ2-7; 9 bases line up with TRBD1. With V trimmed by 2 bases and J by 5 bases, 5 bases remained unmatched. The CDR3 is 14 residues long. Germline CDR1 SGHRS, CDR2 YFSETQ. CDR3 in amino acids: CASSLTGQGNEQYF. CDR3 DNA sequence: TGCGCCAGCAGCTTAACGGGACAGGGTAACGAGCAGTACTTC.

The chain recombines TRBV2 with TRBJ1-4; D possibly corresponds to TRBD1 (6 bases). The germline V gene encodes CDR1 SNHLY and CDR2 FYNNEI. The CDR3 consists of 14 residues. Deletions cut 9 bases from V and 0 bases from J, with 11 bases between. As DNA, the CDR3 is TGTGCCAGAGGGGGGGATGCAACTAATGAAAAACTGTTTTTT. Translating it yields CARGGDATNEKLFF.

DNA of the CDR3: TGCGCCAGCAGCCAAGGGACAGGCCTTAGCAATCAGCCCCAGCATTTT. Its protein is CASSQGTGLSNQPQHF. The V and J genes are TRBV4-1 and TRBJ1-5, with 7 bases that match TRBD1. Trimming removed 1 base from V and 0 bases from J; junction bases left unmatched: 3. This CDR3 comprises 16 residues. The germline gives CDR1 MGHRA, CDR2 YSYEKL.

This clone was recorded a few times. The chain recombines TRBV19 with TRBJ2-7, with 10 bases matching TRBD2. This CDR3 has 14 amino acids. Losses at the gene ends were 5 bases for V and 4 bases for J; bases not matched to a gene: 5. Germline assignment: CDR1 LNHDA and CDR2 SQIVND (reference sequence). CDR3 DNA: TGTGCCAGTAGTTCACTAGCGGGGTCATACGAGCAGTACTTC. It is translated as CASSSLAGSYEQYF.

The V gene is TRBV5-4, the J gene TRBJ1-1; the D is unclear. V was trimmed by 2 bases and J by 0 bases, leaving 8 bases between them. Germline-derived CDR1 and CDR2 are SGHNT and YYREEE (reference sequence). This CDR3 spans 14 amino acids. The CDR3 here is CASSLTFMNTEAFF. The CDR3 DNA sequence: TGTGCCAGCAGCTTAACATTCATGAACACTGAAGCTTTCTTT.

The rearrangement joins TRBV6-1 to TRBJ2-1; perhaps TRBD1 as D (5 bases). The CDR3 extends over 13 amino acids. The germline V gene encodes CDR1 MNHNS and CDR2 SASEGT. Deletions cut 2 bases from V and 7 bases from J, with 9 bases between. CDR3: CASSEIAGNEQFF. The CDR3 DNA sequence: TGTGCCAGCAGTGAAATCGCAGGGAATGAGCAGTTCTTC.

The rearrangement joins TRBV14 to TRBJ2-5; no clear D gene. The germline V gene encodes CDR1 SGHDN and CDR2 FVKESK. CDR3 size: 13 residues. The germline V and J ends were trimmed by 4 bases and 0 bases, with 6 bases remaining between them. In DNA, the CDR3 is TGTGCCAGCAGCCGCCAGTACCAAGAGACCCAGTACTTC. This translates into CASSRQYQETQYF.

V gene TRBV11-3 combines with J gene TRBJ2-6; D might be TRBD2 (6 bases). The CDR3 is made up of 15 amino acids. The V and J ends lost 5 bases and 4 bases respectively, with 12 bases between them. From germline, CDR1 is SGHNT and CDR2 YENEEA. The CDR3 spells CASSNGGSGANVLTF. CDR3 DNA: TGTGCCAGCAGCAACGGGGGATCCGGGGCCAACGTCCTGACTTTC.

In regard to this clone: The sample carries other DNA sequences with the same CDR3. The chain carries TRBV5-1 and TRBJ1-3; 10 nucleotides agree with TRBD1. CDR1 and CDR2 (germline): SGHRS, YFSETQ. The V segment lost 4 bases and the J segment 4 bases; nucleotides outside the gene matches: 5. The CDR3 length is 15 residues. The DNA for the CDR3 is TGCGCCAGCAGCCCTGACAGGGGGCAAGGAAACACCATATATTTT. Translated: CASSPDRGQGNTIYF. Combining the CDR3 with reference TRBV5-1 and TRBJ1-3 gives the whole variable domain KAGVTQTPRYLIKTRGQQVTLSCSPISGHRSVSWYQQTPGQGLQFLFEYFSETQRNKGNFPGRFSGRQFSNSRSEMNVSTLELGDSALYLCASSPDRGQGNTIYFGEGSWLTVV.

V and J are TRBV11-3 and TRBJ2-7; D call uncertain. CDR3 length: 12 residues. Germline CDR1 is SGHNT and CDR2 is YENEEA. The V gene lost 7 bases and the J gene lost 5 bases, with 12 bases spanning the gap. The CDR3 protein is CASTLDQDEQYF. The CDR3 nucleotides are TGTGCCAGCACCCTCGACCAGGACGAGCAGTACTTC.

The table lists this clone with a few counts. CDR3 DNA: TGTGCCATCAGTGAATTATTCTCGGTAAACTATGGCTACACCTTC. Its protein is CAISELFSVNYGYTF. The rearrangement joins TRBV10-3 to TRBJ1-2; unclear D gene. The germline CDR1 and CDR2 sequences are ENHRY and SYGVKD. The CDR3 has 15 residues. Deletions cut 3 bases from V and 2 bases from J, with 13 bases between.

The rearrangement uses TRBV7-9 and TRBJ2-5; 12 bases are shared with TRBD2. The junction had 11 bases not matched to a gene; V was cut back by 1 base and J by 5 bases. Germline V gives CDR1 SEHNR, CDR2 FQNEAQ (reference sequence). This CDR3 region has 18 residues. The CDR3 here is CASSLGASGGASYETQYF. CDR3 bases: TGTGCCAGCAGCTTAGGGGCTAGCGGGGGGGCCTCGTATGAGACCCAGTACTTC. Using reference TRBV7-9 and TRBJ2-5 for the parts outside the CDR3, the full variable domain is DTGVSQNPRHKITKRGQNVTFRCDPISEHNRLYWYRQTLGQGPEFLTYFQNEAQLEKSRLLSDRFSAERPKGSFSTLEIQRTEQGDSAMYLCASSLGASGGASYETQYFGPGTRLLVL.

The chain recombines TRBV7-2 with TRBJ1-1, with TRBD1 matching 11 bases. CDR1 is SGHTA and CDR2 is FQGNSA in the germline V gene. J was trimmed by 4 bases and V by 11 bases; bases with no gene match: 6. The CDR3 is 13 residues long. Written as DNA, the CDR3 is TGTGCCTTTGGACAGGGGGCTGGCACTGAAGCTTTCTTT. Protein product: CAFGQGAGTEAFF.

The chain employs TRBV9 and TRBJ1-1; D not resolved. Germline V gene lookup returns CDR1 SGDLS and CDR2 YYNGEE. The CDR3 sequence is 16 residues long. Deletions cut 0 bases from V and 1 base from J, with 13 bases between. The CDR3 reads CASSVGPGMENTEAFF. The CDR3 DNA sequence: TGTGCCAGCAGCGTAGGTCCCGGGATGGAGAACACTGAAGCTTTCTTT.

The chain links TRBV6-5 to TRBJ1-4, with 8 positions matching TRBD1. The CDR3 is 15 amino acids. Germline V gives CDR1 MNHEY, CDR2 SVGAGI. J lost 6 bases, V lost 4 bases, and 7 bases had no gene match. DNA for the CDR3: TGTGCCAGCAGTTCGATTGGACAGGGATATGAAAAACTGTTTTTT. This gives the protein CASSSIGQGYEKLFF.

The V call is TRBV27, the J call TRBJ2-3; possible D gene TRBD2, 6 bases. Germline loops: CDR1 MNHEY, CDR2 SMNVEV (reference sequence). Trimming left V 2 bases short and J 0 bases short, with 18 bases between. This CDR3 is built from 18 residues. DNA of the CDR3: TGTGCCAGCAGTTTACTTCTAAGCCAGGGACTTAGCACAGATACGCAGTATTTT. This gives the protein CASSLLLSQGLSTDTQYF.